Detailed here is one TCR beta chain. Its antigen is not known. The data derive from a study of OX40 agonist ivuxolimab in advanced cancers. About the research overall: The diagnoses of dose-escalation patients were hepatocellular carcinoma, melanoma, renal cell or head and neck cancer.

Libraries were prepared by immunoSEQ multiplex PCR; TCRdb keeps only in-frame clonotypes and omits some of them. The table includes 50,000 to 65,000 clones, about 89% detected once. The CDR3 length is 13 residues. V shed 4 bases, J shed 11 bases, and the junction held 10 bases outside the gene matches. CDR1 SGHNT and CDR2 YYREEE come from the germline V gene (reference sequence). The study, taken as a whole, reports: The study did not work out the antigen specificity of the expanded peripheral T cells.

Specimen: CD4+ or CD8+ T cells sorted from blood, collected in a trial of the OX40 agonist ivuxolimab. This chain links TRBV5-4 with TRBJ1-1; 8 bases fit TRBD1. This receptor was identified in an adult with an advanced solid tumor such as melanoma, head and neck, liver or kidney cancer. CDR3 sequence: CASSPRDRQGAFF. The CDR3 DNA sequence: TGTGCCAGCAGCCCTAGGGACAGGCAAGGGGCTTTCTTT. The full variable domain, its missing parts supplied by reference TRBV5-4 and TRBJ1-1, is ETGVTQSPTHLIKTRGQQVTLRCSSQSGHNTVSWYQQALGQGPQFIFQYYREEENGRGNFPPRFSGLQFPNYSSELNVNALELDDSALYLCASSPRDRQGAFFGQGTRLTVV.